This is a list of T cell receptor beta chains from one sample in a study of vaccination and CD4 T cells after COVID-19. Which antigens these TCRs recognize remains unknown. TCRdb used MiXCR to reprocess the PCR reads, holding one entry per CDR3 protein. The data contain fewer than 12,000 distinct CDR3 sequences, 25% to 40% of them singletons. Sequencing was carried out using CD4+ T cells from blood, cultured in vitro. The receptors were gathered from a human donor who had recovered from COVID-19. Each CDR3 is given with its conserved first and last residue. Fields, in order: clone size, J gene, V gene, CDR3 length, D gene, CDR3 DNA, CDR3 protein. The D gene is left open where the match is weak. Only part of the rows carry a size: once, few, many, or a class if the clone is expanded.

clone size: -
J gene: TRBJ1-1
V gene: TRBV6-5
CDR3 length: 14
D gene: TRBD1
CDR3 DNA: TGTGCCAGCAGTTCGCAGGGGGGAGCTACTGAAGCTTTCTTT
CDR3 protein: CASSSQGGATEAFF

clone size: -
J gene: TRBJ2-1
V gene: TRBV7-9
CDR3 length: 15
D gene: -
CDR3 DNA: TGTGCCAGCAGCCCAGGGGCGGACCGCTACAATGAGCAGTTCTTC
CDR3 protein: CASSPGADRYNEQFF

clone size: few
J gene: TRBJ1-2
V gene: TRBV6-1
CDR3 length: 12
D gene: TRBD1
CDR3 DNA: TGTGCCAGCAGTAGACAGGGTGATGGCTACACCTTC
CDR3 protein: CASSRQGDGYTF

clone size: medium-sized
J gene: TRBJ2-5
V gene: TRBV20-1
CDR3 length: 14
D gene: TRBD2
CDR3 DNA: TGCAGTGCTAGTTACAGCGGGGGGCTGGAGACCCAGTACTTC
CDR3 protein: CSASYSGGLETQYF

clone size: -
J gene: TRBJ2-5
V gene: TRBV20-1
CDR3 length: 11
D gene: -
CDR3 DNA: TGCAGTGCTGGGGGCGCAGAGACCCAGTACTTC
CDR3 protein: CSAGGAETQYF

clone size: few
J gene: TRBJ1-1
V gene: TRBV6-2/TRBV6-3
CDR3 length: 14
D gene: -
CDR3 DNA: TGTGCCAGCAGGACCACATCCTTGAACACTGAAGCTTTCTTT
CDR3 protein: CASRTTSLNTEAFF

clone size: -
J gene: TRBJ1-2
V gene: TRBV12-3/TRBV12-4
CDR3 length: 16
D gene: -
CDR3 DNA: TGTGCCAGCAGTTTAGCAGGCGGCCAGGGGAGCATAGGCTACACCTTC
CDR3 protein: CASSLAGGQGSIGYTF

clone size: -
J gene: TRBJ2-3
V gene: TRBV30
CDR3 length: 12
D gene: TRBD2
CDR3 DNA: TGTGCCTGGAGCCTAGCGGGACTTACGCAGTATTTT
CDR3 protein: CAWSLAGLTQYF

clone size: few
J gene: TRBJ1-6
V gene: TRBV11-3
CDR3 length: 14
D gene: TRBD1
CDR3 DNA: TGTGCCAGCAGCTTGACAGGGGGTAATTCACCCCTCCACTTT
CDR3 protein: CASSLTGGNSPLHF

clone size: -
J gene: TRBJ2-5
V gene: TRBV6-2/TRBV6-3
CDR3 length: 16
D gene: -
CDR3 DNA: TGTGCCAGCAGTTACTCGCTGGGGCGGCAATCAGAGACCCAGTACTTC
CDR3 protein: CASSYSLGRQSETQYF

clone size: -
J gene: TRBJ1-1
V gene: TRBV5-1
CDR3 length: 15
D gene: TRBD1
CDR3 DNA: TGCGCCAGCAGCTTGGTGGGACAGTTGAACACTGAAGCTTTCTTT
CDR3 protein: CASSLVGQLNTEAFF

clone size: -
J gene: TRBJ2-5
V gene: TRBV18
CDR3 length: 14
D gene: -
CDR3 DNA: TGTGCCAGCTCAAAGGAGATTTCTAAAGAGACCCAGTACTTC
CDR3 protein: CASSKEISKETQYF

clone size: -
J gene: TRBJ2-7
V gene: TRBV5-1
CDR3 length: 14
D gene: -
CDR3 DNA: TGCGCCAGCAGCTTGTGGGCGAACTCCTACGAGCAGTACTTC
CDR3 protein: CASSLWANSYEQYF

clone size: medium-sized
J gene: TRBJ1-1
V gene: TRBV20-1
CDR3 length: 16
D gene: -
CDR3 DNA: TGCAGTGCTGCCAGGGAGGGGGAGGAGGCGGGCACTGAAGCTTTCTTT
CDR3 protein: CSAAREGEEAGTEAFF

clone size: few
J gene: TRBJ1-2
V gene: TRBV7-2
CDR3 length: 15
D gene: -
CDR3 DNA: TGTGCCAGCAGCTTAGGGGGGGGGTGGAACTATGGCTACACCTTC
CDR3 protein: CASSLGGGWNYGYTF

clone size: -
J gene: TRBJ2-5
V gene: TRBV9
CDR3 length: 13
D gene: -
CDR3 DNA: TGTGCCAGCAGCGTAGATATCCGGGGGACCCAGTACTTC
CDR3 protein: CASSVDIRGTQYF

clone size: -
J gene: TRBJ2-1
V gene: TRBV7-2
CDR3 length: 14
D gene: -
CDR3 DNA: TGTGCCAGCAGCTTAGCACCAGGTAATAATGAGCAGTTCTTC
CDR3 protein: CASSLAPGNNEQFF

clone size: -
J gene: TRBJ1-1
V gene: TRBV20-1
CDR3 length: 15
D gene: -
CDR3 DNA: TGCAGTGCTAGAGAGAGGAGGGCTCGGAACACTGAAGCTTTCTTT
CDR3 protein: CSARERRARNTEAFF

clone size: -
J gene: TRBJ2-5
V gene: TRBV7-6
CDR3 length: 12
D gene: -
CDR3 DNA: TGTGCCAGCAGCAAAGCATCCGAGACCCAGTACTTC
CDR3 protein: CASSKASETQYF

clone size: few
J gene: TRBJ1-5
V gene: TRBV6-1
CDR3 length: 12
D gene: -
CDR3 DNA: TGTGCCAGCAGCCATAGCAATCAGCCCCAGCATTTT
CDR3 protein: CASSHSNQPQHF

clone size: -
J gene: TRBJ1-2
V gene: TRBV6-2/TRBV6-3
CDR3 length: 14
D gene: -
CDR3 DNA: TGTGCCAGCAGTTACCCCGGACAGCCCTATGGCTACACCTTC
CDR3 protein: CASSYPGQPYGYTF

clone size: -
J gene: TRBJ1-5
V gene: TRBV5-1
CDR3 length: 15
D gene: TRBD1
CDR3 DNA: TGCGCCAGCAGCTTGGGGGACAGGGAGGGTCAGCCCCAGCATTTT
CDR3 protein: CASSLGDREGQPQHF

clone size: -
J gene: TRBJ1-1
V gene: TRBV7-9
CDR3 length: 15
D gene: -
CDR3 DNA: TGTGCCAGCAGCCCTGGAACAGGGATGAACACTGAAGCTTTCTTT
CDR3 protein: CASSPGTGMNTEAFF

clone size: -
J gene: TRBJ1-1
V gene: TRBV11-3
CDR3 length: 13
D gene: TRBD1
CDR3 DNA: TGTGCCAGCAGCGCCCGGACAGGGCTTGGCGCTTTCTTT
CDR3 protein: CASSARTGLGAFF

clone size: few
J gene: TRBJ2-1
V gene: TRBV29-1
CDR3 length: 13
D gene: -
CDR3 DNA: TGCAGCGTTGAGGGGACGGGGTATAGTGAGCAGTTCTTC
CDR3 protein: CSVEGTGYSEQFF

clone size: -
J gene: TRBJ1-5
V gene: TRBV6-2/TRBV6-3
CDR3 length: 14
D gene: -
CDR3 DNA: TGTGCCAGCAGTTTCGGGACTTTCAATCAGCCCCAGCATTTT
CDR3 protein: CASSFGTFNQPQHF